The clone carrying this TCR beta chain was observed a handful of times. The sample originates from a study of CD4 T cells in relation to SARS-CoV-2 and coronaviruses. Repertoires were generated with immunoSEQ multiplex PCR, while TCRdb's copy carries only in-frame clones and drops some. The sample carries 65,000 or so clones, over 80% recorded once. The unexposed donors gave CD4+ T cells in about 2011-2018, prior to COVID-19. This TCR came from a human donor in good health. The sequenced sample consisted of memory CD4+ T cells from PBMCs.

The CDR3 loop is CASSEAHGQPGNTGELFF. The CDR3 DNA reads as TGTGCCAGCAGTGAAGCGCATGGACAGCCCGGAAACACCGGGGAGCTGTTTTTT. V usage is TRBV6-1 and J usage is TRBJ2-2, with D possibly being TRBD1 (6 bases). V lost 0 bases, J lost 2 bases, and 16 bases lay in between. The CDR3 covers 18 residues. Germline V gene lookup returns CDR1 MNHNS and CDR2 SASEGT.